This T cell receptor (beta chain) is from a study of human CD8 memory T cell subsets. UMI-labeled 5' RACE was the method by which TCR beta libraries were made. Authors' processing steps: Clonotype counts of functional CDR3 beta ranged from about 2,600 to 18,000 in each TCR beta library. TCRdb reprocessed the 5' RACE reads, keeping one entry per CDR3 protein, no DNA. V and J calls and clone size were set by TCRdb, not the authors. The sample holds about 4,300 distinct CDR3 sequences. Overall study results and limits: Estimates that used Chao1 suggested higher diversity in stem-like memory T cells than in precursor exhausted T cells.

CDR3 length: 18 amino acids. Germline CDR1 MGHRA, CDR2 YSYEKL. Enriched by negative magnetic separation, total CD8+ T cells were obtained. Note on this clonotype: Its antigen is still unknown.

Sequencing used CD8+ T cells from PBMCs. The sequence was collected from a human donor in good health. The V gene is TRBV4-1, the J gene TRBJ2-7; TCRdb reports TRBD2, a call that lacks DNA to check it against. The CDR3 reads CASSQEDVGTERAYEQYF.